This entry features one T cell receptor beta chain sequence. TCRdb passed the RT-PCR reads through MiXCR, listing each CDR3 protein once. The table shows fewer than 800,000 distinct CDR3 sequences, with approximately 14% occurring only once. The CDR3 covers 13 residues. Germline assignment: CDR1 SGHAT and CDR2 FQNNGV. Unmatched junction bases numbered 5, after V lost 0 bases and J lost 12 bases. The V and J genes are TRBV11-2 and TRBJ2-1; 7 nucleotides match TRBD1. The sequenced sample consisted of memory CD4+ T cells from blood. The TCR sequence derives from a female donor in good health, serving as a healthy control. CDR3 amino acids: CASSLDQGTVQFF. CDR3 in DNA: TGTGCCAGCAGCTTAGATCAAGGGACAGTGCAGTTCTTC.